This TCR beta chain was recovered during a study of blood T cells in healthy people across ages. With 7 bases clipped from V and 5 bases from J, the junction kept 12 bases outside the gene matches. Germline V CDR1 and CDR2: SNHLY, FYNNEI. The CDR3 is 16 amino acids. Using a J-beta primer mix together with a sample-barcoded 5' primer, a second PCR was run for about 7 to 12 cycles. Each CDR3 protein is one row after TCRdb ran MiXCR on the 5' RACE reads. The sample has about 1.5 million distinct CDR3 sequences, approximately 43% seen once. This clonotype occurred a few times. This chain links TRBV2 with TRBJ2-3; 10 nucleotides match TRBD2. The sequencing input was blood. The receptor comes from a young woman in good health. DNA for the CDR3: TGTGCCAGCAATCCGTGGCTAGCGGGAGATGGAGATACGCAGTATTTT. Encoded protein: CASNPWLAGDGDTQYF.